A selection of T cell receptor beta chains follows, all from one sample in a study of cytomegalovirus exposure and HLA in healthy donors. Repertoires were generated with immunoSEQ multiplex PCR, while TCRdb's copy carries only in-frame clones and drops some. The sample has about 170,000 clones; roughly 70% are singletons. The sample consisted of PBMCs. The receptor set was obtained from a woman aged 45 to 65 in good health and CMV-seropositive. The CDR3 runs from the conserved cysteine through the conserved F or W. A D gene is named only where the DNA matches it firmly. Size values are once, few and many counts, or a class for expanded clones, and some rows have none.

NA	once	TRBV7-4	TRBJ1-6	CASSRQVSSYNSPLHF	TGTGCCAGCAGTCGACAGGTGAGCTCCTATAATTCACCCCTCCACTTT
NA	NA	TRBV19	TRBJ1-5	CASQYPGISNQPQHF	TGTGCCAGTCAATACCCAGGGATTAGCAATCAGCCCCAGCATTTT
TRBD1	NA	TRBV7-2	TRBJ1-2	CASSFVQGQGIGYTF	TGTGCCAGCAGCTTTGTGCAGGGACAGGGGATTGGCTACACCTTC
TRBD2	NA	TRBV19	TRBJ2-7	CASMGTSTYEQYF	TGTGCCAGTATGGGGACTAGTACCTACGAGCAGTACTTC
NA	NA	TRBV11-2	TRBJ2-3	CASSLARGAVDTQYF	TGTGCCAGCAGCTTAGCCCGGGGGGCCGTAGATACGCAGTATTTT
NA	NA	TRBV4-2	TRBJ2-5	CASSQEDGQETQYF	TGTGCCAGCAGCCAGGAGGACGGCCAAGAGACCCAGTACTTC
TRBD1	once	TRBV19	TRBJ1-5	CASSARQGEGNQPQHF	TGTGCCAGTAGTGCCCGACAGGGGGAGGGCAATCAGCCCCAGCATTTT
TRBD1	NA	TRBV10-3	TRBJ1-1	CATRDREGTEAFF	TGTGCCACGCGGGACAGGGAAGGCACTGAAGCTTTCTTT
TRBD2	NA	TRBV7-3	TRBJ2-5	CASSSRRTSGGEETQYF	TGTGCCAGCAGCTCCCGACGGACTAGCGGGGGGGAAGAGACCCAGTACTTC
NA	many	TRBV7-7	TRBJ1-2	CVQQGGYGYTF	TGTGTGCAACAGGGTGGCTATGGCTACACCTTC
NA	few	TRBV2	TRBJ2-7	CASSEAVLEQYF	TGTGCCAGCAGTGAAGCCGTTTTAGAGCAGTACTTC
NA	once	TRBV7-6	TRBJ2-1	CASSAVRGEQFF	TGTGCCAGCAGCGCGGTGAGAGGTGAGCAGTTCTTC
NA	once	TRBV4-1	TRBJ1-4	CASSLMAPGNANEKLFF	TGCGCCAGCAGCCTGATGGCCCCGGGAAATGCTAATGAAAAACTGTTTTTT
NA	few	TRBV11-2	TRBJ2-2	CASSYGRNTGELFF	TGTGCCAGCAGCTATGGCAGAAACACCGGGGAGCTGTTTTTT
TRBD1	NA	TRBV5-4	TRBJ2-7	CASSQGQWYEQYF	TGTGCCAGCAGCCAGGGACAGTGGTACGAGCAGTACTTC
TRBD1	NA	TRBV6-6	TRBJ1-1	CASTRGQANTEAFF	TGTGCCAGCACCCGAGGACAGGCGAACACTGAAGCTTTCTTT
TRBD2	NA	TRBV7-8	TRBJ2-3	CASTFSLGGGAPDTQYF	TGTGCCAGCACCTTCTCTCTGGGCGGGGGGGCCCCAGATACGCAGTATTTT
NA	few	TRBV30	TRBJ2-5	CAWSPARVETQYF	TGTGCCTGGAGTCCGGCTAGAGTAGAGACCCAGTACTTC
NA	NA	TRBV4-1	TRBJ2-5	CASSDSQETQYF	TGCGCCAGCAGCGACTCCCAAGAGACCCAGTACTTC
NA	few	TRBV6-5	TRBJ2-1	CASSQGGGSYNEQFF	TGTGCCAGCAGTCAAGGGGGTGGCTCCTACAATGAGCAGTTCTTC
NA	NA	TRBV6-1	TRBJ1-1	CASRAAGGVNTEAFF	TGTGCCAGCAGGGCAGCGGGTGGGGTGAACACTGAAGCTTTCTTT
NA	NA	TRBV5-1	TRBJ2-1	CASSLRSSVNNEQFF	TGCGCCAGCAGCTTGCGGTCATCGGTGAACAATGAGCAGTTCTTC
NA	few	TRBV27	TRBJ1-6	CASSSSGLNNSPLHF	TGTGCCAGCAGTTCTAGCGGTTTGAATAATTCACCCCTCCACTTT
TRBD2	NA	TRBV7-9	TRBJ2-1	CASSLVGTGGEQFF	TGTGCCAGCAGCTTAGTGGGTACGGGGGGAGAGCAGTTCTTC
NA	NA	TRBV9	TRBJ2-5	CASSVDSGHQETQYF	TGTGCCAGCAGCGTAGATAGCGGCCACCAAGAGACCCAGTACTTC
NA	NA	TRBV15	TRBJ2-3	CATSRDQASGTDTQYF	TGTGCCACCAGCAGAGATCAGGCGTCGGGCACAGATACGCAGTATTTT
NA	NA	TRBV5-1	TRBJ2-5	CASSLDRLETQYF	TGCGCCAGCAGCTTGGACAGGCTTGAGACCCAGTACTTC
NA	NA	TRBV5-1	TRBJ2-1	CASSLEGNQYYNEQFF	TGCGCCAGCAGCTTGGAGGGGAACCAGTACTACAATGAGCAGTTCTTC
TRBD2	NA	TRBV18	TRBJ2-2	CASSPGGLAGLNTGELFF	TGTGCCAGCTCACCAGGGGGACTAGCGGGATTGAACACCGGGGAGCTGTTTTTT
NA	NA	TRBV5-8	TRBJ1-5	CASSRLGNQPQHF	TGTGCCAGCAGCCGTCTCGGCAATCAGCCCCAGCATTTT
TRBD1	NA	TRBV10-1	TRBJ1-6	CASSSTGGISPLHF	TGCGCCAGTTCCTCCACAGGGGGCATTTCACCCCTCCACTTT
TRBD1	NA	TRBV11-2	TRBJ1-1	CASSREQGVEAFF	TGTGCCAGCAGCCGGGAACAGGGGGTTGAAGCTTTCTTT
TRBD1	few	TRBV11-2	TRBJ1-1	CASSPRQGLIREAFF	TGTGCCAGCAGCCCACGACAGGGCTTAATACGTGAAGCTTTCTTT
TRBD1	NA	TRBV6-5	TRBJ1-2	CASTRDRGYGYTF	TGTGCCAGCACCCGGGACAGGGGCTATGGCTACACCTTC
NA	NA	TRBV30	TRBJ2-2	CAWSVQGAGELFF	TGTGCCTGGAGTGTACAGGGCGCCGGGGAGCTGTTTTTT
NA	NA	TRBV30	TRBJ2-2	CAWRSGLLTGELFF	TGTGCCTGGAGGTCGGGACTCCTCACCGGGGAGCTGTTTTTT
TRBD2	NA	TRBV5-1	TRBJ2-1	CASSFLAGYGEQFF	TGCGCCAGCAGCTTTCTAGCGGGGTATGGTGAGCAGTTCTTC
TRBD1	NA	TRBV7-3	TRBJ2-5	CASSLTGRGETQYF	TGTGCCAGCAGTTTGACAGGGCGTGGAGAGACCCAGTACTTC
TRBD1	NA	TRBV6-1	TRBJ1-2	CASSLGQGNYGYTF	TGTGCCAGCAGTCTGGGACAGGGAAACTATGGCTACACCTTC
NA	NA	TRBV7-2	TRBJ1-2	CASSPQEGYGYTF	TGTGCCAGCAGCCCCCAAGAGGGCTATGGCTACACCTTC
NA	few	TRBV2	TRBJ1-1	CASRRGANTEAFF	TGTGCCAGCCGCAGGGGAGCGAACACTGAAGCTTTCTTT
NA	few	TRBV29-1	TRBJ2-3	CSVDGTLPTTDTQYF	TGCAGCGTAGATGGGACTCTCCCTACCACAGATACGCAGTATTTT
NA	few	TRBV4-1	TRBJ2-5	CASSQVSRYQETQYF	TGCGCCAGCAGCCAAGTTTCCAGGTACCAAGAGACCCAGTACTTC
NA	NA	TRBV6-5	TRBJ1-5	CASSYGAGNQPQHF	TGTGCCAGCAGTTACGGGGCAGGTAATCAGCCCCAGCATTTT
TRBD1	NA	TRBV19	TRBJ1-2	CASSGQGPYGYTF	TGTGCCAGTAGTGGACAGGGGCCTTATGGCTACACCTTC
TRBD1	NA	TRBV6-1	TRBJ2-2	CASREGGLGGELFF	TGTGCCAGCAGGGAAGGGGGCCTGGGAGGGGAGCTGTTTTTT